This T cell receptor (beta chain) was sequenced during a study of T cells in Graves' hyperthyroidism and ophthalmopathy. Amplification yielded TCR beta CDR3 regions, with RNA transcripts as the source. Primed by the HTBI set, a first-round RT-PCR was run on the TCR CDR3. Using its own MiXCR run on the multiplex PCR reads, TCRdb lists one record per CDR3 protein. The data contain under 250,000 distinct CDR3 sequences, about a sixth of them singletons. The CDR3 sequence is 15 residues long. In germline, CDR1 is LGHNT, CDR2 FRNRAP. The ends lost 5 bases at V and 7 bases at J; junction bases unmatched: 8.

Sequenced: blood. This TCR was sampled from a woman in her 50s with Graves' hyperthyroidism. This chain joins TRBV12-5 and TRBJ2-1; 10 nucleotides line up with TRBD2. The CDR3 coding sequence is TGTGCTAGTGGTATGGGACTAGCGTCTCATAATGAGCAGTTCTTC. Protein: CASGMGLASHNEQFF.